Listed below are T cell receptor beta chains from one sample, sequenced in a study of cytotoxic CD8 clonotypes in ibrutinib-treated CLL. The protocol was immunoSEQ multiplex PCR, while the TCRdb copy is restricted to in-frame clones and leaves out a portion. The sample has 130,000 to 150,000 clones; approximately 80% are singletons. The sample consisted of PBMCs, taken after 12 months of ibrutinib treatment. These receptor sequences come from a human donor with chronic lymphocytic leukemia. The CDR3 runs from the conserved cysteine through the conserved F or W. The D gene is left open where the match is weak. Size tells how often a clone was seen (once, few, many) or the class of an expanded clone, and some rows leave it out.

V	size	J	D	CDR3	DNA
TRBV30	-	TRBJ1-4	-	CAWSRGRGFGKLFF	TGTGCCTGGAGTAGGGGCAGGGGCTTTGGGAAACTGTTTTTT
TRBV7-9	-	TRBJ2-3	-	CASSLVGSTDTQYF	TGTGCCAGCAGCTTAGTGGGATCGACAGATACGCAGTATTTT
TRBV2	-	TRBJ1-1	-	CASSGRLNTEAFF	TGTGCCAGCAGTGGACGGCTGAACACTGAAGCTTTCTTT
TRBV29-1	-	TRBJ2-7	TRBD1	CSVQGALGYEQYF	TGCAGCGTGCAGGGGGCGCTTGGCTACGAGCAGTACTTC
TRBV10-3	-	TRBJ2-1	TRBD2	CAISATSGKAYNEQFF	TGTGCCATCAGTGCCACTAGCGGGAAGGCCTACAATGAGCAGTTCTTC
TRBV6-5	once	TRBJ2-2	TRBD1	CASTFDRGLAGELFF	TGTGCCAGCACCTTCGACAGGGGGCTTGCCGGGGAGCTGTTTTTT
TRBV4-1	-	TRBJ1-4	-	CASSPRAGLATNEKLFF	TGCGCCAGCAGCCCGAGGGCAGGGCTTGCAACTAATGAAAAACTGTTTTTT
TRBV6-1	-	TRBJ2-3	TRBD1	CASSGRRDRFTGTDTQYF	TGTGCCAGCAGTGGACGAAGGGACAGATTTACTGGCACAGATACGCAGTATTTT
TRBV18	few	TRBJ2-7	-	CASSRNKGFSYEQYF	TGTGCCAGCTCACGAAACAAGGGTTTCTCCTACGAGCAGTACTTC
TRBV7-2	-	TRBJ2-2	-	CASSSNVGSLGGELFF	TGTGCCAGCAGCTCAAATGTTGGTAGCCTAGGCGGGGAGCTGTTTTTT
TRBV7-8	-	TRBJ2-1	-	CASSLSGSHNEQFF	TGTGCCAGCAGCTTATCAGGATCCCACAATGAGCAGTTCTTC
TRBV19	-	TRBJ2-7	TRBD1	CASSIAPTGWGSYEQYF	TGTGCCAGTAGTATAGCCCCGACAGGGTGGGGATCCTACGAGCAGTACTTC
TRBV27	-	TRBJ2-1	-	CASSPGIGGSYNEQFF	TGTGCCAGCAGTCCCGGGATAGGGGGATCCTACAATGAGCAGTTCTTC
TRBV2	-	TRBJ1-1	TRBD1	CASRGSRGLNTEAFF	TGTGCCAGCAGGGGGTCCAGGGGGCTTAACACTGAAGCTTTCTTT
TRBV19	-	TRBJ1-5	-	CASSMTPYSNQPQHF	TGTGCCAGTAGTATGACACCGTATAGCAATCAGCCCCAGCATTTT
TRBV11-2	few	TRBJ1-1	TRBD1	CASSSGQGRFDTEAFF	TGTGCCAGCAGCTCCGGACAGGGGAGGTTTGACACTGAAGCTTTCTTT
TRBV4-2	-	TRBJ2-2	TRBD2	CASSPRLAARGTGELFF	TGTGCCAGCAGCCCTAGACTAGCGGCGAGGGGCACCGGGGAGCTGTTTTTT
TRBV6-1	-	TRBJ1-2	TRBD1	CASSYGQADGYTF	TGTGCCAGCAGTTATGGACAGGCGGATGGCTACACCTTC
TRBV5-6	-	TRBJ2-1	TRBD2	CASRPWQGGSYNEQFF	TGTGCCAGCAGGCCTTGGCAGGGAGGGTCCTACAATGAGCAGTTCTTC
TRBV10-3	once	TRBJ2-2	-	CAIPGWGTGELFF	TGTGCCATCCCCGGGTGGGGCACCGGGGAGCTGTTTTTT
TRBV18	-	TRBJ1-1	TRBD1	CASSLGPGQGEAFF	TGTGCCAGCTCACTTGGTCCGGGACAGGGTGAAGCTTTCTTT
TRBV15	-	TRBJ2-1	-	CATHLGAGGQYNEQFF	TGTGCTACACACCTGGGGGCAGGAGGTCAATACAATGAGCAGTTCTTC
TRBV15	-	TRBJ2-7	-	CATSRDVTYEQYF	TGTGCCACCAGCAGAGATGTAACCTACGAGCAGTACTTC
TRBV18	-	TRBJ2-7	TRBD1	CASSPETGTYEQYF	TGTGCCAGCTCACCAGAGACAGGGACCTACGAGCAGTACTTC